Presented here are 20 T cell receptor beta chains from one specimen sequenced in a study of blood T cell repertoires in COVID-19. Profiled with immunoSEQ multiplex PCR; TCRdb holds only in-frame clones, not every one. The sample lists around 60,000 clones, approximately 84% seen once, with roughly a sixth in the top ten. The sample taken for sequencing was peripheral blood. The receptor source for this set is a man between 60 and 75 years old with COVID-19, enrolled during active disease.

This sequence joins TRBV5-1 and TRBJ2-7, with D possibly being TRBD1 (6 bases). Germline V gene data show CDR1 as SGHRS and CDR2 as YFSETQ. V dropped 4 bases and J dropped 3 bases, with 14 bases sitting between them. The CDR3 spans 14 residues. The CDR3 here is CASSATGQNYEQYF. CDR3 in DNA: TGCGCCAGCAGCGCAACCGGACAGAACTACGAGCAGTACTTC.

The chain joins TRBV2 to TRBJ2-7; no definite D call. CDR3 size: 15 residues. The V end was cut by 3 bases, the J end by 0 bases, with 12 bases between. CDR1 and CDR2 (germline): SNHLY, FYNNEI. The CDR3 region is CASSERAPTSYEQYF. For the CDR3, the DNA is TGTGCCAGCAGTGAGAGAGCGCCCACCTCCTACGAGCAGTACTTC.

The chain uses TRBV27 and TRBJ2-5; 7 bases line up with TRBD2. Trimming cost V 2 bases and J 9 bases; bases outside gene matches: 3. The CDR3 has 12 amino acids. Germline CDR1 MNHEY, CDR2 SMNVEV (reference sequence). This CDR3 reads CASSLDGRPQYF. In nucleotides, the CDR3 is TGTGCCAGCAGTTTAGACGGGAGGCCCCAGTACTTC.

The gene calls are TRBV24-1 and TRBJ1-2, with TRBD1 matching over 7 bases. V lost 3 bases and J lost 6; bases outside the gene matches: 0. Germline V gene sequence: CDR1 KGHDR, CDR2 SFDVKD. The CDR3 is 12 residues long. CDR3 amino acids: CATSDQGDGYTF. In DNA, the CDR3 is TGTGCCACCAGTGATCAGGGGGATGGCTACACCTTC.

This chain links TRBV5-6 with TRBJ1-1; TRBD1 matches at 9 bases. Trimming took 0 bases from V and 1 from J; bases not matched to a gene: 1. This CDR3 is 15 amino acids long. From germline, CDR1 is SGHDT and CDR2 YYEEEE. CDR3 bases: TGTGCCAGCAGCTTGGTGGGACAGGGGAACACTGAAGCTTTCTTT. Translating gives CASSLVGQGNTEAFF.

The V call is TRBV6-5, the J call TRBJ2-5; a possible D gene is TRBD1 (6 bases). The germline CDR1 and CDR2 sequences are MNHEY and SVGAGI. V shed 6 bases and J shed 0 bases, with 11 bases lying between them. The CDR3 has 14 residues. For the CDR3, the DNA is TGTGCCAGCAGCAACACAGGGTACCAAGAGACCCAGTACTTC. Protein product: CASSNTGYQETQYF.

The chain combines TRBV6-2 or TRBV6-3 with TRBJ2-7; TRBD1 agrees at 7 bases. The CDR3 spans 12 residues. J gave up 12 bases and V 2 bases, and 7 bases lay outside the gene matches. Germline CDR1 MNHEY, CDR2 SVGEGT. CDR3 DNA sequence: TGTGCCAGCAGTTACCTCCGGGACAGCCTGTACTTC. This encodes CASSYLRDSLYF.

The genes are TRBV2 and TRBJ2-6, with D tentatively TRBD2 (5 bases). This CDR3 region has 15 residues. CDR1 is SNHLY, CDR2 FYNNEI, per germline. V was cut by 8 bases and J by 5 bases, with 16 bases left in between. As DNA, the CDR3 is TGTGCCAGCCGGCGGGCTCCCGACTGGGCCAACGTCCTGACTTTC. It translates to CASRRAPDWANVLTF.

This chain joins TRBV11-2 and TRBJ2-7; 11 positions agree with TRBD2. Germline V gives CDR1 SGHAT, CDR2 FQNNGV. This CDR3 contains 16 residues. V trimming: 5 bases; J trimming: 4 bases; junction bases outside the gene matches: 10. CDR3 sequence: CASSPTSGAPEYEQYF. The CDR3, as DNA: TGTGCCAGCAGCCCGACTAGCGGGGCCCCCGAATACGAGCAGTACTTC.

This clone was observed once. The chain recombines TRBV29-1 with TRBJ2-3, with D perhaps TRBD2 (6 bases). Germline CDR1 is SQVTM and CDR2 is ANQGSEA. V was cut by 2 bases and J by 1 base, with 10 bases left in between. The CDR3 has 14 amino acids. The CDR3 nucleotides are TGCAGCGTTGAAATCGGGAGAGGCACAGATACGCAGTATTTT. Protein product: CSVEIGRGTDTQYF.

The CDR3 bases are TGCGCCAGCAGTGAGGAAAGCCACTCCTACAATGAGCAGTTCTTC. Protein: CASSEESHSYNEQFF. The chain couples TRBV10-1 to TRBJ2-1, with D hard to call. Germline values: CDR1 WNHNN, CDR2 SYGVQD (reference sequence). V was pared by 2 bases and J by 0 bases, with 8 bases between. The length of the CDR3 is 15 residues.

The V and J genes are TRBV10-3 and TRBJ1-5; TRBD1 is a possible D gene (5 bases). V lost 9 bases to trimming and J lost 0 bases, with 12 bases between them. Per the germline V gene, CDR1 is ENHRY and CDR2 is SYGVKD. This CDR3 contains 14 residues. The CDR3 loop reads CAIRDSFSNQPQHF. DNA of the CDR3: TGTGCCATTCGTGACAGTTTTAGCAATCAGCCCCAGCATTTT.

The J gene is TRBJ2-3, the V gene TRBV7-9, with 8 bases aligning to TRBD2. This CDR3 has 15 amino acids. V trimming: 2 bases; J trimming: 9 bases; junction bases outside the gene matches: 10. Germline V gene sequence: CDR1 SEHNR, CDR2 FQNEAQ (reference sequence). As DNA, the CDR3 is TGTGCCAGCAGCTTAAGGCGGGGGGCAAACAGGACGCAGTATTTT. Its translation is CASSLRRGANRTQYF. Variable domain in full (rest from reference TRBV7-9 and TRBJ2-3): DTGVSQNPRHKITKRGQNVTFRCDPISEHNRLYWYRQTLGQGPEFLTYFQNEAQLEKSRLLSDRFSAERPKGSFSTLEIQRTEQGDSAMYLCASSLRRGANRTQYFGPGTRLTVL.

The chain links TRBV19 to TRBJ1-3; 7 positions match TRBD1. CDR3 size: 13 residues. Germline V gives CDR1 LNHDA, CDR2 SQIVND (reference sequence). The trim removed 10 bases at V and 2 bases at J, leaving 5 bases unmatched. The CDR3: CATVDRAGNTIYF. CDR3 nucleotide sequence: TGTGCCACCGTTGACAGGGCTGGAAACACCATATATTTT.

J is TRBJ2-7 and V is TRBV7-7; TRBD2 matches 8 bases. J was trimmed by 6 bases and V by 1 base; bases with no gene match: 17. The germline CDR1 and CDR2 sequences are SSHAT and FNYEAQ (reference sequence). There are 18 residues in the CDR3. CDR3 in DNA: TGTGCCAGCAGCTTAGTACCCCGGGGAACAGCGGGAGAGGGCGAGCAGTACTTC. Protein sequence: CASSLVPRGTAGEGEQYF.

V and J are TRBV9 and TRBJ2-3, with TRBD2 matching over 14 bases. V was pared by 2 bases and J by 6 bases, with 5 bases of the junction left unmatched. Germline loops: CDR1 SGDLS, CDR2 YYNGEE. The CDR3 is 16 residues long. This CDR3 reads CASSVGTSGGLDTQYF. The CDR3 DNA reads TGTGCCAGCAGCGTGGGGACTAGCGGGGGACTGGATACGCAGTATTTT.

This clone was found many times. The J gene is TRBJ2-3, the V gene TRBV7-3, with 8 positions matching TRBD2. V shed 2 bases, J shed 1 base, and the junction held 2 bases outside the gene matches. The CDR3 loop spans 15 amino acids. The germline gives CDR1 SGHTA, CDR2 FQGTGA. The CDR3 spells CASSLSGGRTDTQYF. The CDR3 DNA follows: TGTGCCAGCAGCTTATCGGGGGGGCGCACAGATACGCAGTATTTT.

The rearrangement links TRBV19 to TRBJ1-1, with D possibly being TRBD1 (5 bases). Trimming left V 5 bases short and J 4 bases short, with 14 bases between. CDR3 length: 14 amino acids. CDR1 LNHDA and CDR2 SQIVND come from the germline V gene (reference sequence). Here the CDR3 DNA reads TGTGCCAGTAGTTTCCAAGGGGCCACCACTGAAGCTTTCTTT. Encoded protein: CASSFQGATTEAFF.

The rearrangement uses TRBV21-1 and TRBJ2-3; the D call of TRBD2 is as the table states it, not checked on the DNA. TRBV21-1 is recorded as a pseudogene. The CDR3 has 14 amino acids. The CDR3 DNA reads TGTGCCAGCAGCAAAGATCGCGGGGGGGCCACGCAGTATTTT. Translation: CASSKDRGGATQYF.

This rearrangement joins TRBV19 to TRBJ2-3; the D gene is possibly TRBD1 (5 bases). Germline V CDR1 and CDR2: LNHDA, SQIVND (reference sequence). The CDR3 is 18 amino acids. Trimming stripped 0 bases from V and 0 bases from J, with 16 bases between. The DNA of the CDR3 is TGTGCCAGTAGTATAGATGGGGCCGGACACTCAAGCACAGATACGCAGTATTTT. It translates to CASSIDGAGHSSTDTQYF.